There are a few counts of the clone carrying this T cell receptor (beta chain). Its antigen is unidentified. Sample-barcoded 5' priming and a J-beta primer mix drove a second PCR of 7 to 11 cycles. Sequencing recovered at least 2.5 million CDR3-containing paired-end reads from each sample. A single record per CDR3 protein comes from TCRdb applying MiXCR to the 5' RACE reads. Of 600,000 to 800,000 distinct CDR3 sequences listed, 45% to 60% are singletons. The sample originates from a study of blood T cells in healthy people across ages. Findings and limits, study-wide: Compared with aged donors, long-lived donors showed fewer expanded clones, suggesting selection. The lack of PBMC sorting stopped any conclusive naive versus antigen-experienced comparison.

V dropped 11 bases and J dropped 3 bases, with 21 bases sitting between them. The V gene's germline CDR1 is LNHDA and CDR2 SQIVND (reference sequence). This CDR3 region has 15 residues. Every participating donor contributed 8 to 10 milliliters of peripheral blood through a draw. The chain carries TRBV19 and TRBJ2-3; D could derive from TRBD1 or TRBD2 (5 bases each). Material for sequencing was blood. The receptor was isolated from a woman aged 80 or older in good health. CDR3 bases: TGTGCCGTGGGAGACAGTCCTCGAGGGACAGATACGCAGTATTTT. This sequence encodes CAVGDSPRGTDTQYF.